These 24 T cell receptor beta chains originate from one sample sequenced in a study of monozygotic twins with inflammatory bowel disease. TCRdb re-called the 5' RACE reads and shows each CDR3 protein once, DNA omitted. Its table records over 150,000 distinct CDR3 sequences. The material sequenced was blood. Every receptor here comes from a human donor with ulcerative colitis or Crohn's disease, or a healthy co-twin of an affected twin (not recorded which).

The chain joins TRBV7-9 to TRBJ2-5; TCRdb indicates TRBD2, and absent DNA this call remains unverified. Germline CDR1 SEHNR, CDR2 FQNEAQ (reference sequence). This CDR3 spans 15 amino acids. CDR3 protein: CASNIPERDQETQYF.

V and J are TRBV9 and TRBJ2-1; TCRdb's D call, TRBD2, is unchecked because there is no DNA. The CDR3 is made up of 16 amino acids. The germline V gene has CDR1 SGDLS and CDR2 YYNGEE. CDR3 amino acids: CASSVVGSGGHNEQFF.

The genes are TRBV5-6 and TRBJ2-5. The CDR3 consists of 14 residues. CDR1 is SGHDT and CDR2 is YYEEEE in the germline V gene. CDR3: CASSLISSGETQYF.

The V call is TRBV7-9, the J call TRBJ1-6; there is no DNA to check the TCRdb D call of TRBD1. CDR1 and CDR2 from the germline V gene are SEHNR and FQNEAQ (reference sequence). This CDR3 is 17 amino acids long. CDR3: CASSSRDAGTYNSPLHF.

The J gene is TRBJ2-5, the V gene TRBV5-1. The CDR3 totals 12 residues. Germline values: CDR1 SGHRS, CDR2 YFSETQ. CDR3 loop: CASSLFFDDQYF.

This chain links TRBV6-1 with TRBJ2-7; without DNA, the TCRdb call of TRBD2 cannot be checked. This CDR3 is 15 amino acids long. Germline V gene lookup returns CDR1 MNHNS and CDR2 SASEGT. The CDR3 loop is CASSQLAGSSYEQYF.

The J gene is TRBJ2-5, the V gene TRBV20-1; TCRdb's D call, TRBD1, is unchecked because there is no DNA. From germline, CDR1 is DFQATT and CDR2 SNEGSKA (reference sequence). The CDR3 is 14 residues long. CDR3: CSADQEGGTWTQYF.

V gene TRBV19 combines with J gene TRBJ2-7; the TCRdb call, TRBD1, lacks DNA for checking. Germline CDR1 reads LNHDA; CDR2 reads SQIVND (reference sequence). The CDR3 length is 14 residues. The CDR3 reads CASTGSRGAYEQYF.

V and J are TRBV20-1 and TRBJ2-3; TCRdb designates TRBD2, a call that cannot be tested without DNA. Germline loops: CDR1 DFQATT, CDR2 SNEGSKA (reference sequence). There are 15 residues in the CDR3. The CDR3 sequence is CSAYTSGRRPDTQYF.

The CDR3 sequence is CSARSRDSGTEAFF. The J gene is TRBJ1-1, the V gene TRBV20-1; absent DNA, TCRdb's TRBD1 call cannot be checked. Germline CDR1 reads DFQATT; CDR2 reads SNEGSKA (reference sequence). The length of the CDR3 is 14 residues.

The chain has TRBV7-2 and TRBJ2-1; there is no DNA to check the TCRdb D call of TRBD2. The CDR3 totals 15 residues. Germline-derived CDR1 and CDR2 are SGHTA and FQGNSA. The CDR3 is CASSLVSLADKREFF.

V gene TRBV5-5 combines with J gene TRBJ2-7; lacking DNA, the TRBD1 call made by TCRdb goes unchecked. CDR3 length: 18 residues. Germline CDR1 SGHKS, CDR2 YYEKEE (reference sequence). The CDR3 region is CASSTRTGGKAEHYEQYF.

The gene calls are TRBV4-3 and TRBJ2-7; TCRdb picks TRBD1, but there is no DNA to check that call. Germline V gene lookup returns CDR1 LGHNA and CDR2 YSLEER. CDR3 length: 17 amino acids. CDR3 protein: CASSQDRGGTGVHEQYF.

This rearrangement joins TRBV7-2 to TRBJ2-5; the TRBD1 assignment by TCRdb is unverifiable without DNA. Germline CDR1 reads SGHTA; CDR2 reads FQGNSA. The CDR3 is made up of 14 amino acids. The CDR3 loop is CASSKTGTQETQYF.

The chain carries TRBV18 and TRBJ1-1; TCRdb returns TRBD1, unconfirmable since there is no DNA. The CDR3 runs to 14 residues. The V gene's germline CDR1 is KGHSH and CDR2 LQKENI. The chain's CDR3 is CASSPRRGSTEAFF.

This rearrangement joins TRBV7-6 to TRBJ1-2; the D call of TRBD1 rests on TCRdb alone, since no DNA is present to check it. This CDR3 comprises 14 residues. Germline lookup yields CDR1 SGHVS and CDR2 FNYEAQ. The CDR3: CASSLHTGDYGYTF.

V and J are TRBV25-1 and TRBJ2-1. CDR1 and CDR2 from the germline V gene are MGHDK and SYGVNS. CDR3 length equals 12 residues. Here the CDR3 reads CASSELMDEQFF.

V gene TRBV5-5 combines with J gene TRBJ2-7. This CDR3 spans 15 amino acids. The germline gives CDR1 SGHKS, CDR2 YYEKEE (reference sequence). CDR3 residues: CASSLASQASYEQYF.

The V and J genes are TRBV5-1 and TRBJ1-1. The CDR3 is 14 residues long. In germline, CDR1 is SGHRS, CDR2 YFSETQ. This CDR3 reads CASSLDLWNTEAFF.

The chain is built from TRBV12-3 or TRBV12-4 and TRBJ2-2; TCRdb names TRBD2, which stays unverified in the absence of DNA. This CDR3 is 13 amino acids long. The CDR3 spells CASRPDPARELFF.

The V gene is TRBV20-1, the J gene TRBJ1-1. The CDR3 loop spans 12 amino acids. Germline CDR1 DFQATT, CDR2 SNEGSKA (reference sequence). CDR3: CSAKEPVTEAFF.

This chain uses TRBV11-2 with TRBJ2-5; TCRdb outputs TRBD1, but without DNA this stays unchecked. The CDR3 totals 16 residues. CDR1 is SGHAT, CDR2 FQNNGV, per germline. The chain's CDR3 is CASSRTGTGLQETQYF.

This sequence joins TRBV5-6 and TRBJ2-7; TCRdb returns TRBD1, unconfirmable since there is no DNA. The CDR3 runs 17 residues. Germline V CDR1 and CDR2: SGHDT, YYEEEE. CDR3 loop: CASSFRDRGIKWDEQYF.

The chain is built from TRBV20-1 and TRBJ1-1. Germline CDR1 and CDR2: DFQATT and SNEGSKA (reference sequence). The CDR3 has 13 residues. The CDR3 sequence: CSAKGPVNTEAFF.